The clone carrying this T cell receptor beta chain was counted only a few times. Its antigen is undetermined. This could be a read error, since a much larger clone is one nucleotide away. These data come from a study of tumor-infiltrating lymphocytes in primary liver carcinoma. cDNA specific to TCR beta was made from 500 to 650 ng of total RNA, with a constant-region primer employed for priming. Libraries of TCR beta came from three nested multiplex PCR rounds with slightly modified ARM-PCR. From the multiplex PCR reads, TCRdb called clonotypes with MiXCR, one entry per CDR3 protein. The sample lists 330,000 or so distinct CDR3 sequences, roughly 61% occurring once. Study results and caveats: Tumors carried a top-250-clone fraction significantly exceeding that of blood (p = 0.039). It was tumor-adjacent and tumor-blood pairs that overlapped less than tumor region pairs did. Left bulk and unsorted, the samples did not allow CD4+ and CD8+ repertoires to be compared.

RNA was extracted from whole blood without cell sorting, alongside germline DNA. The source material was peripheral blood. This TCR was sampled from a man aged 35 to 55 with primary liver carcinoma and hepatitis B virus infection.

The CDR3 reads CASNSRAEQYF. The CDR3 DNA is TGTGCCAGCAATAGCAGGGCCGAGCAGTACTTC. The chain recombines TRBV12-3 or TRBV12-4 with TRBJ2-7, with TRBD1 as a possible D gene (5 bases). This CDR3 is 11 amino acids long. V was clipped by 7 bases and J by 6 bases, with 10 bases between them.